Listed below are T cell receptor beta chains from one sample, sequenced in a study of blood T cell repertoires in COVID-19. Generated by immunoSEQ multiplex PCR, the TCRdb table keeps only in-frame clones and is missing some. The sample has approximately 150,000 clones; about 84% are singletons. Sequenced material: PBMCs or T cells enriched from blood (not recorded which). The origin of the receptors is a man aged 35-49 years who had recovered from COVID-19. Both conserved end residues are part of each CDR3. Fields, in order: clone size, J gene, D gene, V gene, CDR3 protein, CDR3 DNA. D genes are given only for firm matches. The listing skips clone size in some rows; elsewhere it reads once, few, many or a size class.

.,TRBJ2-2,.,TRBV10-1,CASSSTTSAGELFF,TGCGCCAGCAGTTCTACGACTAGTGCCGGGGAGCTGTTTTTT
.,TRBJ2-1,.,TRBV18,CASSPPSVQDEQFF,TGTGCCAGCTCACCACCGTCAGTTCAGGATGAGCAGTTCTTC
.,TRBJ2-7,TRBD1,TRBV7-9,CASSSTLGQLTYEQYF,TGTGCCAGCAGCTCCACACTGGGACAGCTGACCTACGAGCAGTACTTC
few,TRBJ1-1,.,TRBV15,CATSRVRGGTEAFF,TGTGCCACCAGCAGAGTCAGGGGTGGCACTGAAGCTTTCTTT
.,TRBJ1-3,TRBD1,TRBV24-1,CATSDGTGGTGNTIYF,TGTGCCACCAGTGATGGGACAGGGGGGACTGGAAACACCATATATTTT
few,TRBJ1-4,.,TRBV7-9,CASTPGQNLNEKLFF,TGTGCCAGCACCCCCGGACAGAACCTTAATGAAAAACTGTTTTTT
.,TRBJ1-4,.,TRBV5-1,CASSLADTRNEKLFF,TGCGCCAGCAGCTTGGCGGACACGAGAAATGAAAAACTGTTTTTT
.,TRBJ1-3,.,TRBV5-1,CASSLVQGGGNTIYF,TGCGCCAGCAGCCTTGTACAGGGCGGAGGAAACACCATATATTTT
.,TRBJ2-3,.,TRBV18,CASAQGNTDTQYF,TGTGCCAGCGCCCAGGGGAACACAGATACGCAGTATTTT
.,TRBJ1-6,.,TRBV9,CASSVGTQPNSPLHF,TGTGCCAGCAGCGTAGGGACTCAACCCAATTCACCCCTCCACTTT